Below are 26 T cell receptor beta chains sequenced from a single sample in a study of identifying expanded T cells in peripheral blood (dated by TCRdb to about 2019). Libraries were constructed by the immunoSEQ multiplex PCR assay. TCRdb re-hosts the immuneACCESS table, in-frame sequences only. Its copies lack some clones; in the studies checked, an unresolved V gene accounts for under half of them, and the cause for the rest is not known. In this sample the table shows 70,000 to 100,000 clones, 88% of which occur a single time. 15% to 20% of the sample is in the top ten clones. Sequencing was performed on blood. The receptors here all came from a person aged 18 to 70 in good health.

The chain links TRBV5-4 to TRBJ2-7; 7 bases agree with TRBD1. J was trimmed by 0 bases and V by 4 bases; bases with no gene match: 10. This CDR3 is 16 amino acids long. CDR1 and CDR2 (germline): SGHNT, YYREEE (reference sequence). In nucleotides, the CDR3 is TGTGCCAGCAGCGCCGACAGGGTCATAGGCTCCTACGAGCAGTACTTC. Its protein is CASSADRVIGSYEQYF.

In nucleotides, the CDR3 is TGTGCCAGCAGCGAGACTAGCGGGGGGCTAACAGATACGCAGTATTTT. This codes for CASSETSGGLTDTQYF. V is TRBV9 and J is TRBJ2-3; TRBD2 matches 13 bases. CDR3 length: 16 residues. Germline V gene lookup returns CDR1 SGDLS and CDR2 YYNGEE. J gave up 3 bases and V 3 bases, and 4 bases lay outside the gene matches.

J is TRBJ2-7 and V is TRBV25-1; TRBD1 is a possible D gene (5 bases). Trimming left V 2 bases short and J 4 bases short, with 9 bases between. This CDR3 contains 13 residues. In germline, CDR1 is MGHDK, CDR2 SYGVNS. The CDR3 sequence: CASSEGKGYEQYF. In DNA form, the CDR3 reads TGTGCCAGCAGTGAAGGAAAGGGGTACGAGCAGTACTTC.

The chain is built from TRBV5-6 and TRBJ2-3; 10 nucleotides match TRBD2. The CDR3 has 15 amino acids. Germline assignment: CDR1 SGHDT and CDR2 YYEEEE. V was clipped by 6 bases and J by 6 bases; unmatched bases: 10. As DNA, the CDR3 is TGTGCCAGCAAATCAAGCGGGGGGGCCATGGATACGCAGTATTTT. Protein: CASKSSGGAMDTQYF.

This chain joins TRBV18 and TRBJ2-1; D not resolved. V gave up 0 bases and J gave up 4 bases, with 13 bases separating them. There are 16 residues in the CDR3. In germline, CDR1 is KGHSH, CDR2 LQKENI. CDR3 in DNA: TGTGCCAGCTCACCACCCTCGAGGCGTTCTTACAATGAGCAGTTCTTC. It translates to CASSPPSRRSYNEQFF. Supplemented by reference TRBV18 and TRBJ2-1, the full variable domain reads NAGVMQNPRHLVRRRGQEARLRCSPMKGHSHVYWYRQLPEEGLKFMVYLQKENIIDESGMPKERFSAEFPKEGPSILRIQQVVRGDSAAYFCASSPPSRRSYNEQFFGPGTRLTVL.

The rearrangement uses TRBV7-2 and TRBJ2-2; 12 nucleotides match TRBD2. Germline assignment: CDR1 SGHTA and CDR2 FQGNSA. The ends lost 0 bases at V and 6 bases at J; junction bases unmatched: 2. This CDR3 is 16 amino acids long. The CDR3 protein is CASSLASSGGAGELFF. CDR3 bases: TGTGCCAGCAGCTTAGCTTCTAGCGGGGGGGCCGGGGAGCTGTTTTTT.

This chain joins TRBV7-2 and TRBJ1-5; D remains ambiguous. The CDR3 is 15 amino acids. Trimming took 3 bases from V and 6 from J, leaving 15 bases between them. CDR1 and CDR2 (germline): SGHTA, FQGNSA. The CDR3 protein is CASSFKGGSGQPQHF. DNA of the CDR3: TGTGCCAGCAGCTTCAAGGGAGGGTCCGGTCAGCCCCAGCATTTT. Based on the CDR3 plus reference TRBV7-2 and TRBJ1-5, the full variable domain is GAGVSQSPSNKVTEKGKDVELRCDPISGHTALYWYRQSLGQGLEFLIYFQGNSAPDKSGLPSDRFSAERTGGSVSTLTIQRTQQEDSAVYLCASSFKGGSGQPQHFGDGTRLSIL.

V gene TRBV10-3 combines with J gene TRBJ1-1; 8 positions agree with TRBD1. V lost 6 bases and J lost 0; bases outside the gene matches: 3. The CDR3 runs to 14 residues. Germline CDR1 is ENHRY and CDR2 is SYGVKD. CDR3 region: CAIRWDRLNTEAFF. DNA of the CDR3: TGTGCCATCAGATGGGACAGGCTGAACACTGAAGCTTTCTTT.

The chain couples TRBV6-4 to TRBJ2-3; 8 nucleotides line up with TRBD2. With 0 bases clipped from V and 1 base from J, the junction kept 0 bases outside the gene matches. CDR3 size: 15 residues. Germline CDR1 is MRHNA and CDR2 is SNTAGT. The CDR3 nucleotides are TGTGCCAGCAGTGACTCGCGGGGGGGCACAGATACGCAGTATTTT. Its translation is CASSDSRGGTDTQYF.

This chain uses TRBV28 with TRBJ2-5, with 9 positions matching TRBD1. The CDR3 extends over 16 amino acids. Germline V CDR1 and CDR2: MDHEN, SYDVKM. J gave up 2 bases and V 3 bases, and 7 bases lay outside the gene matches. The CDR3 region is CASSFQPTGGQETQYF. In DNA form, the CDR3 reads TGTGCCAGCAGTTTTCAGCCGACAGGGGGACAAGAGACCCAGTACTTC.

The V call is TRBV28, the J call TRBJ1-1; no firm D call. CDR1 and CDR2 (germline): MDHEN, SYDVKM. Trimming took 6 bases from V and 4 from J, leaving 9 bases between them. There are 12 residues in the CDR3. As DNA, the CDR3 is TGTGCCAGCAGCCTCGGGCCCACTGAAGCTTTCTTT. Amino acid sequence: CASSLGPTEAFF.

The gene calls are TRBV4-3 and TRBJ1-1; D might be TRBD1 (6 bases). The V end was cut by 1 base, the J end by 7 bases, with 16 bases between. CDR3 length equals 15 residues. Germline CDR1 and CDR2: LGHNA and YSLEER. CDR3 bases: TGCGCCAGCAGCCAAGGACGCCGGGGGCGAGGTGAAGCTTTCTTT. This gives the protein CASSQGRRGRGEAFF.

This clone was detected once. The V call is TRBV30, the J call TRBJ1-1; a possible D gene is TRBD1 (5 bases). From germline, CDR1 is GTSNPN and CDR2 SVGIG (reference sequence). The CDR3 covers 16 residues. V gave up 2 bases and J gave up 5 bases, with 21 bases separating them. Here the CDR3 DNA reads TGTGCCTGGAGTCAGAAGGTCGGTCAGGGACGGACTGAAGCTTTCTTT. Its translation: CAWSQKVGQGRTEAFF.

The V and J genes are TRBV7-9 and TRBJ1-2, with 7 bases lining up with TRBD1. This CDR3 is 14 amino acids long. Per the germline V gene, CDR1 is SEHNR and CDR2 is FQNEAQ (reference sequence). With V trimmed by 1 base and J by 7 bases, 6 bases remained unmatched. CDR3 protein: CASSLEGTEPGYTF. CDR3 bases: TGTGCCAGCAGCTTAGAAGGGACAGAGCCTGGCTACACCTTC.

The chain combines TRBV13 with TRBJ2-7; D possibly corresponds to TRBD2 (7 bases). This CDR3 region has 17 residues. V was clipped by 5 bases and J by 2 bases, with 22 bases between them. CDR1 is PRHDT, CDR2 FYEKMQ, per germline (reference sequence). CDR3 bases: TGTGCCAGCAGCCGCTCGGCTTTGGCGGGGGCCACCTACGAGCAGTACTTC. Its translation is CASSRSALAGATYEQYF.

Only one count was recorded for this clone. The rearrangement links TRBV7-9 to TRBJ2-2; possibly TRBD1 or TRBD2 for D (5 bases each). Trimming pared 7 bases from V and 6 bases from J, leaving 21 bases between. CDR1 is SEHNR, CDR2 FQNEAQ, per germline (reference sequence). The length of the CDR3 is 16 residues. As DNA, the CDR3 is TGTGCCAGCAACCTGTGGGGACCAGTCCTCGCCGGGGAGCTGTTTTTT. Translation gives CASNLWGPVLAGELFF.

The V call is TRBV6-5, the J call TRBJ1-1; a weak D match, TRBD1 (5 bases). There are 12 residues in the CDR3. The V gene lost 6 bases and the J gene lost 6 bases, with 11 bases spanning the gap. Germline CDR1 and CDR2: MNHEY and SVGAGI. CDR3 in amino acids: CASRTDTAEAFF. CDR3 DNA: TGTGCCAGCAGGACGGACACAGCTGAAGCTTTCTTT.

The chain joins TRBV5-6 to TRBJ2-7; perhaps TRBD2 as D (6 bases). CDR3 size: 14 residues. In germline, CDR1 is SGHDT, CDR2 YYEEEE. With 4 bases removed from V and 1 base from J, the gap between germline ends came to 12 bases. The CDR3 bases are TGTGCCAGCAGCGGTCGGGGGAGGTCCTACGAGCAGTACTTC. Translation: CASSGRGRSYEQYF.

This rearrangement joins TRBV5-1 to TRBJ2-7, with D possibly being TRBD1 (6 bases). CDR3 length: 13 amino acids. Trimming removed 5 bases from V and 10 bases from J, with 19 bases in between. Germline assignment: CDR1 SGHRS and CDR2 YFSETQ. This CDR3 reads CASRRLDSVDQYF. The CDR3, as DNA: TGCGCCAGCAGACGGTTGGACAGCGTCGACCAGTACTTC.

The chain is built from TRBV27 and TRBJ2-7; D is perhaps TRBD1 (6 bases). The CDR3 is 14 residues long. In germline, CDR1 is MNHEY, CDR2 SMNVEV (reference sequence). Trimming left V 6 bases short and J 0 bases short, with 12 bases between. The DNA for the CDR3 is TGTGCCAGCAGCCTTACAGGGAGCTCCTACGAGCAGTACTTC. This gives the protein CASSLTGSSYEQYF.

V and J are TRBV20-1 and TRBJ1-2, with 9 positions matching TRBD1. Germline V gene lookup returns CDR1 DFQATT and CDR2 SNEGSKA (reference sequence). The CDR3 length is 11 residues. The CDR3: CRAGQGYGYTF. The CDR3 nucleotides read TGCAGGGCCGGACAGGGGTATGGCTACACCTTC.

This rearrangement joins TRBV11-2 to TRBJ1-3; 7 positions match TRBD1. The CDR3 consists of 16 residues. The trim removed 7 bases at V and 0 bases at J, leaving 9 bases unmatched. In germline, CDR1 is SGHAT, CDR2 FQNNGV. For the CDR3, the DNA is TGTGCCAGCAACGGCAGGGGGGCCTACTCTGGAAACACCATATATTTT. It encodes CASNGRGAYSGNTIYF. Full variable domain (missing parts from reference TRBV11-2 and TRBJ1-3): EAGVAQSPRYKIIEKRQSVAFWCNPISGHATLYWYQQILGQGPKLLIQFQNNGVVDDSQLPKDRFSAERLKGVDSTLKIQPAKLEDSAVYLCASNGRGAYSGNTIYFGEGSWLTVV.

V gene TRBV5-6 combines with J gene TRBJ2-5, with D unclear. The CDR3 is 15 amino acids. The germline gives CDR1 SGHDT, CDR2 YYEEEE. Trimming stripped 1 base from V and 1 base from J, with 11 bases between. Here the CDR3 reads CASSLFVGFQETQYF. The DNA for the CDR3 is TGTGCCAGCAGCTTGTTTGTCGGGTTCCAAGAGACCCAGTACTTC.

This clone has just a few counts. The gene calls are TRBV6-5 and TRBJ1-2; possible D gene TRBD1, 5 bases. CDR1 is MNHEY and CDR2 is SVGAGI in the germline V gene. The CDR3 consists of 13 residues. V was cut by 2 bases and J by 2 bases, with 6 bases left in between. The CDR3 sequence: CASSYRDNYGYTF. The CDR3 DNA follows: TGTGCCAGCAGTTACCGGGACAACTATGGCTACACCTTC.

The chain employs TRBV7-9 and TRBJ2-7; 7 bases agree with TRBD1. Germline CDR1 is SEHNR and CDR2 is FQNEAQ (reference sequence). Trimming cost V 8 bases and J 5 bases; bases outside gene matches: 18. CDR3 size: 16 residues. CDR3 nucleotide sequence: TGTGCCAGCCAAAAATGGACGAGACAGGGCAAGGACGAGCAGTACTTC. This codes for CASQKWTRQGKDEQYF.

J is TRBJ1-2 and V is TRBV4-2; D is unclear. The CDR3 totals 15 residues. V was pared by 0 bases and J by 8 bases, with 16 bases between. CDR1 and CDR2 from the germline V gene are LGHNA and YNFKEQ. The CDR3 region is CASSQDLEDSRGYTF. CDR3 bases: TGTGCCAGCAGCCAAGATCTTGAGGATTCGCGGGGCTACACCTTC.